The 24 T cell receptor beta chains presented below share a single source sample, sequenced in a study of T cell responses to AZD1222 COVID-19 vaccine. TCRdb keeps only in-frame clones here, not all; method: immunoSEQ multiplex PCR. The repertoire holds more than 80,000 clones, approximately 86% seen once, with 10% in the top ten. The sequenced sample was peripheral blood, obtained on day 0 of MenACWY control vaccination. These TCRs come from an adult in good health.

The CDR3 loop is CASSLDPGRNSPLHF. The CDR3 coding sequence is TGTGCCAGCAGCTTAGATCCAGGGAGGAATTCACCCCTCCACTTT. V and J are TRBV11-2 and TRBJ1-6; the D gene is possibly TRBD1 (5 bases). V shed 0 bases and J shed 7 bases, with 10 bases lying between them. This CDR3 has 15 amino acids. Germline V gene sequence: CDR1 SGHAT, CDR2 FQNNGV.

The chain links TRBV5-6 to TRBJ1-5; D call uncertain. Trimming left V 0 bases short and J 7 bases short, with 11 bases between. The CDR3 extends over 14 amino acids. Germline CDR1 reads SGHDT; CDR2 reads YYEEEE. Here the CDR3 DNA reads TGTGCCAGCAGCTTGGCCGGGCCGGTCCAGCCCCAGCATTTT. Its translation: CASSLAGPVQPQHF.

Comment on this clone: Other DNA variants within this sample encode the same CDR3. V usage is TRBV5-4 and J usage is TRBJ2-7; 11 nucleotides align to TRBD1. J gave up 1 base and V 3 bases, and 3 bases lay outside the gene matches. This CDR3 is built from 15 residues. From germline, CDR1 is SGHNT and CDR2 YYREEE (reference sequence). The CDR3 region is CASSSGQGVSYEQYF. The DNA of the CDR3 is TGTGCCAGCAGCTCGGGACAGGGGGTATCCTACGAGCAGTACTTC.

The chain recombines TRBV19 with TRBJ1-4; 9 positions match TRBD1. This CDR3 region has 16 residues. Germline loops: CDR1 LNHDA, CDR2 SQIVND (reference sequence). Trimming at V came to 5 bases and at J to 2 bases, leaving 6 bases not matched to a gene. The CDR3 nucleotides read TGTGCCAGTAGTGTCTCGACAGGGGGGACTAATGAAAAACTGTTTTTT. This encodes CASSVSTGGTNEKLFF. The whole variable domain, remainder taken from reference TRBV19 and TRBJ1-4, is DGGITQSPKYLFRKEGQNVTLSCEQNLNHDAMYWYRQDPGQGLRLIYYSQIVNDFQKGDIAEGYSVSREKKESFPLTVTSAQKNPTAFYLCASSVSTGGTNEKLFFGSGTQLSVL.

The chain joins TRBV6-5 to TRBJ2-7, with TRBD1 identical over 7 bases. V was clipped by 11 bases and J by 4 bases; unmatched bases: 11. Germline loops: CDR1 MNHEY, CDR2 SVGAGI. The CDR3 is 13 residues long. CDR3 residues: CAASAGGQYEQYF. The CDR3 DNA reads as TGTGCCGCCTCGGCAGGGGGACAGTACGAGCAGTACTTC.

This clone showed up just once. The chain links TRBV2 to TRBJ1-1; D is unclear. The germline V and J ends were trimmed by 4 bases and 5 bases, with 11 bases remaining between them. Germline V CDR1 and CDR2: SNHLY, FYNNEI. The CDR3 is made up of 13 amino acids. CDR3 loop: CASSANRGTEAFF. The CDR3 nucleotides read TGTGCCAGCAGTGCTAACAGAGGTACTGAAGCTTTCTTT. The full variable domain, rest sourced from reference TRBV2 and TRBJ1-1, is EPEVTQTPSHQVTQMGQEVILRCVPISNHLYFYWYRQILGQKVEFLVSFYNNEISEKSEIFDDQFSVERPDGSNFTLKIRSTKLEDSAMYFCASSANRGTEAFFGQGTRLTVV.

The chain has TRBV12-3 or TRBV12-4 and TRBJ1-2; no clear D. V shed 6 bases and J shed 3 bases, with 11 bases lying between them. The CDR3 is 13 residues long. CDR3 DNA sequence: TGTGCCAGCAGCGTCCTGCGGGACTATGGCTACACCTTC. Translating gives CASSVLRDYGYTF.

This chain links TRBV7-9 with TRBJ1-5; no clear D gene. This CDR3 is built from 13 residues. Between the trimmed V and J ends, which lost 2 bases and 6 bases, there was a span of 8 bases. Germline V lookup: CDR1 SEHNR, CDR2 FQNEAQ (reference sequence). The CDR3 region has the DNA TGTGCCAGCAGCTTAACGGGCGGTCAGCCCCAGCATTTT. This encodes CASSLTGGQPQHF.

This rearrangement joins TRBV6-1 to TRBJ2-7; 7 bases agree with TRBD1. Germline CDR1 is MNHNS and CDR2 is SASEGT. V dropped 2 bases and J dropped 1; count of bases not matched to a gene: 5. This CDR3 comprises 15 residues. The CDR3 nucleotides are TGTGCCAGCAGTGAATGGACAGGCGTATCCTACGAGCAGTACTTC. Translation: CASSEWTGVSYEQYF.

This chain connects TRBV3-1 (or the pseudogene TRBV3-2) to TRBJ1-5; 8 bases match TRBD1. Losses at the gene ends were 1 base for V and 3 bases for J; bases not matched to a gene: 5. The CDR3 contains 16 residues. Germline CDR1 reads LGHDT; CDR2 reads YNNKEL (reference sequence). CDR3 coding DNA: TGTGCCAGCAGCCAAGGGACAGGGCGAAACAATCAGCCCCAGCATTTT. Its translation is CASSQGTGRNNQPQHF.

The chain employs TRBV5-6 and TRBJ1-2; D remains unclear. The V gene's germline CDR1 is SGHDT and CDR2 YYEEEE. The CDR3 has 13 residues. The V end lost 4 bases, the J end lost 0 bases, and 7 bases lay between the germline ends. The CDR3 DNA reads as TGTGCCAGCAGCCCGAGCTCTAACTATGGCTACACCTTC. Amino acids: CASSPSSNYGYTF.

The J gene is TRBJ1-1, the V gene TRBV5-4; no clear D gene. Germline V gives CDR1 SGHNT, CDR2 YYREEE (reference sequence). CDR3 size: 15 residues. V lost 4 bases and J 0 bases, leaving 13 bases between the germline ends. The CDR3 protein is CASSELQGMNTEAFF. In DNA form, the CDR3 reads TGTGCCAGCAGCGAGCTACAAGGGATGAACACTGAAGCTTTCTTT.

This chain connects TRBV6-1 to TRBJ1-2; D perhaps matches TRBD1 (5 bases). Trimming removed 1 base at V and 4 bases at J, with 10 bases between. Germline V lookup: CDR1 MNHNS, CDR2 SASEGT. The CDR3 loop spans 14 amino acids. The CDR3 loop is CASSEGGTGYGYTF. The CDR3 nucleotides are TGTGCCAGCAGTGAAGGGGGGACGGGCTATGGCTACACCTTC.

V and J are TRBV12-3 or TRBV12-4 and TRBJ1-2; maybe TRBD1 (6 bases). This CDR3 region has 13 residues. Trimming left V 6 bases short and J 7 bases short, with 15 bases between. The CDR3 bases are TGTGCCAGCAGCTATGGGGGCTTGGGTGGCTACACCTTC. Amino acid sequence: CASSYGGLGGYTF.

The chain links TRBV29-1 to TRBJ2-2, with 14 bases matching TRBD2. Germline CDR1 is SQVTM and CDR2 is ANQGSEA. With 8 bases clipped from V and 4 bases from J, the junction kept 9 bases outside the gene matches. This CDR3 spans 16 amino acids. The CDR3 DNA sequence: TGCAGCACTCGACTAGCGGGGGGGCCGGGCACCGGGGAGCTGTTTTTT. It is translated as CSTRLAGGPGTGELFF.

This chain connects TRBV7-7 to TRBJ2-5; 8 bases are a match to TRBD2. With V trimmed by 5 bases and J by 5 bases, 10 bases remained unmatched. The V gene's germline CDR1 is SSHAT and CDR2 FNYEAQ (reference sequence). This CDR3 spans 15 amino acids. In DNA form, the CDR3 reads TGTGCCAGCAGCCACCGTGCGGGGGGTAGTGAGACCCAGTACTTC. Protein sequence: CASSHRAGGSETQYF.

The chain recombines TRBV5-1 with TRBJ2-7; D remains ambiguous. The CDR3 length is 16 residues. Trimming removed 0 bases at V and 0 bases at J, with 13 bases between. CDR1 and CDR2 from the germline V gene are SGHRS and YFSETQ. The CDR3 here is CASSLVSTGYSYEQYF. CDR3 nucleotides: TGCGCCAGCAGCTTGGTGTCGACGGGCTACTCCTACGAGCAGTACTTC.

The V and J genes are TRBV28 and TRBJ1-4; the match to TRBD1 covers 7 bases. Trimming took 5 bases from V and 14 from J; bases not matched to a gene: 8. In germline, CDR1 is MDHEN, CDR2 SYDVKM. This CDR3 has 12 amino acids. The CDR3 reads CASSLSDRPLFF. The CDR3 nucleotides read TGTGCCAGCAGTCTCTCGGACAGGCCTCTGTTTTTT.

The rearrangement links TRBV9 to TRBJ1-6; TRBD1 might be the D (6 bases). CDR1 is SGDLS, CDR2 YYNGEE, per germline. The CDR3 consists of 14 residues. Between the trimmed V and J ends, which lost 0 bases and 8 bases, there was a span of 9 bases. CDR3 loop: CASSVGGGYSPLHF. Here the CDR3 DNA reads TGTGCCAGCAGCGTAGGAGGGGGTTATTCACCCCTCCACTTT.

The chain employs TRBV29-1 and TRBJ1-3, with 8 bases that match TRBD1. The CDR3 runs to 13 residues. Germline-derived CDR1 and CDR2 are SQVTM and ANQGSEA. V shed 7 bases, J shed 0 bases, and the junction held 2 bases outside the gene matches. For the CDR3, the DNA is TGCAGCGCTGGGACAGGCTCTGGAAACACCATATATTTT. This codes for CSAGTGSGNTIYF.

V and J are TRBV28 and TRBJ2-7; perhaps TRBD1 as D (5 bases). Germline CDR1 reads MDHEN; CDR2 reads SYDVKM. This CDR3 is 13 amino acids long. The V gene lost 8 bases and the J gene lost 3 bases, with 14 bases spanning the gap. CDR3 residues: CASSLGQFYEQYF. CDR3 nucleotide sequence: TGTGCCAGCTCCCTGGGGCAGTTCTACGAGCAGTACTTC.

The gene calls are TRBV7-9 and TRBJ1-2; the D gene is possibly TRBD1 (6 bases). The CDR3 runs 13 residues. Germline CDR1 reads SEHNR; CDR2 reads FQNEAQ (reference sequence). Trimming shortened V by 2 bases and J by 7 bases, and 11 bases separated the two germline ends. Here the CDR3 reads CASSLSGDGGYTF. The DNA of the CDR3 is TGTGCCAGCAGCTTATCAGGGGATGGTGGCTACACCTTC.

This chain connects TRBV6-5 to TRBJ1-3; D possibly corresponds to TRBD1 (5 bases). CDR3 length: 13 residues. The germline V gene has CDR1 MNHEY and CDR2 SVGAGI. Deletions cut 10 bases from V and 0 bases from J, with 10 bases between. The DNA of the CDR3 is TGTGCCATCAGGGCCAGCTCTGGAAACACCATATATTTT. Amino acid sequence: CAIRASSGNTIYF.

Of note for this clone: In the same sample, other DNA sequences code for this CDR3. The chain uses TRBV6-5 and TRBJ1-1; no reliable D call. CDR1 is MNHEY, CDR2 SVGAGI, per germline. V was pared by 6 bases and J by 3 bases, with 11 bases between. The CDR3 loop spans 13 amino acids. The CDR3 loop reads CASRRGKDTEAFF. DNA of the CDR3: TGTGCCAGCAGGAGAGGGAAGGACACTGAAGCTTTCTTT.